Shown below are 5 T cell receptor beta chains from a single sample sequenced in a study of PD-1 blockade in classical Hodgkin lymphoma. Every patient relapsed after autologous stem cell transplantation, and brentuximab vedotin exposure varied. The data were produced by immunoSEQ multiplex PCR, yet TCRdb's version contains in-frame clones alone and is incomplete. The sample yields around 25,000 clones, about 80% seen once. The input for sequencing was peripheral blood mononuclear cells (PBMCs), taken at baseline. These receptor sequences come from a human donor with classical Hodgkin lymphoma.

The chain joins TRBV4-3 to TRBJ2-5, with D possibly matching TRBD2 (6 bases). Germline V gene data show CDR1 as LGHNA and CDR2 as YSLEER. V was clipped by 1 base and J by 1 base, with 19 bases between them. CDR3 length equals 18 residues. The CDR3 bases are TGCGCCAGCAGCCAAGGCAGCAGGGTTGGAGGGGCCCAAGAGACCCAGTACTTC. As protein: CASSQGSRVGGAQETQYF.

The rearrangement links TRBV18 to TRBJ1-6, with 10 bases fitting TRBD1. The germline V gene encodes CDR1 KGHSH and CDR2 LQKENI. The CDR3 has 17 residues. The V and J ends lost 3 bases and 14 bases, in that order; junction bases with no gene match: 16. Written as DNA, the CDR3 is TGTGCCAGCTCACCCGACCAGACAGGGGGCGCCAAGGGTTCCCTCCACTTT. Translated, it gives CASSPDQTGGAKGSLHF.

The chain links TRBV19 to TRBJ2-2; TRBD2 matches at 8 bases. Germline V CDR1 and CDR2: LNHDA, SQIVND (reference sequence). V shed 5 bases and J 0 bases; nucleotides not matched to a gene: 8. The CDR3 sequence is 17 residues long. CDR3 amino acids: CASSRASGGSNTGELFF. CDR3 DNA: TGTGCCAGTAGTCGGGCCAGCGGGGGATCGAACACCGGGGAGCTGTTTTTT.

This clone is labeled medium-sized (0.01 to 0.1%). The rearrangement links TRBV4-1 to TRBJ2-6; D might be TRBD1 (6 bases). This CDR3 region has 17 residues. Germline CDR1 MGHRA, CDR2 YSYEKL. Trimming took 4 bases from V and 2 from J, leaving 15 bases between them. The CDR3 region has the DNA TGCGCCAGCAGCCGATTACAGGGTAATCCTGGGGCCAACGTCCTGACTTTC. This translates into CASSRLQGNPGANVLTF.

The chain joins TRBV29-1 to TRBJ1-4; no clear D gene. The ends were cut back, 1 base at V and 4 bases at J, with 13 bases in the middle. Germline-derived CDR1 and CDR2 are SQVTM and ANQGSEA. CDR3 size: 15 residues. CDR3 nucleotides: TGCAGCGTTGAAGTAGGAGGTGGAGGTAATGAAAAACTGTTTTTT. Translated, it gives CSVEVGGGGNEKLFF. The whole variable domain, filled in from reference TRBV29-1 and TRBJ1-4, reads SAVISQKPSRDICQRGTSLTIQCQVDSQVTMMFWYRQQPGQSLTLIATANQGSEATYESGFVIDKFPISRPNLTFSTLTVSNMSPEDSSIYLCSVEVGGGGNEKLFFGSGTQLSVL.